The next 8 T cell receptor beta chains were all read from a single sample in a study of OX40 agonist ivuxolimab in advanced cancers. Only in-frame clones appear in the TCRdb table, and some are missing; sequencing was by immunoSEQ multiplex PCR. The data show 70,000 or so clones, 88% seen once. Sequencing used CD4+ or CD8+ T cells sorted from blood, obtained in a trial of the OX40 agonist ivuxolimab. The source is an adult with an advanced solid tumor such as melanoma, head and neck, liver or kidney cancer.

This clone showed up just once. Other DNA sequences within the sample encode an identical CDR3. The chain recombines TRBV30 with TRBJ2-7, with D possibly matching TRBD2 (6 bases). There are 12 residues in the CDR3. V shed 1 base and J shed 6 bases, with 10 bases lying between them. The germline V gene encodes CDR1 GTSNPN and CDR2 SVGIG (reference sequence). In DNA form, the CDR3 reads TGTGCCTGGAGTGCGGGGGTGGGCGAGCAGTACTTC. It is translated as CAWSAGVGEQYF.

This chain links TRBV6-6 with TRBJ2-5; D is ambiguous. Germline V gives CDR1 MNHNY, CDR2 SVGAGI (reference sequence). The V end was cut by 7 bases, the J end by 5 bases, with 17 bases between. The length of the CDR3 is 14 residues. CDR3: CASKARIDGETQYF. DNA of the CDR3: TGTGCCAGCAAGGCCCGGATCGACGGGGAGACCCAGTACTTC.

This clone was recorded only once. The chain uses TRBV13 and TRBJ1-1, with TRBD1 matching over 8 bases. V lost 4 bases to trimming and J lost 4 bases; unmatched junction nucleotides: 8. There are 15 residues in the CDR3. Germline V gene data show CDR1 as PRHDT and CDR2 as FYEKMQ (reference sequence). This CDR3 is CASSSDGQGFTEAFF. The DNA of the CDR3 is TGTGCCAGCAGCTCAGACGGACAGGGATTCACTGAAGCTTTCTTT.

The genes are TRBV23-1 and TRBJ1-5; TRBD1 matches 7 bases. TRBV23-1 qualifies as an ORF whose function is uncertain. Unmatched junction bases numbered 14, after V lost 6 bases and J lost 0 bases. This CDR3 has 18 amino acids. The CDR3 nucleotides are TGCGCCAGCAGACCCCGGAAGGGGGCGAACTATAGCAATCAGCCCCAGCATTTT. The encoded protein is CASRPRKGANYSNQPQHF.

The chain carries TRBV7-9 and TRBJ1-4; tentatively, D is TRBD1 (5 bases). V was clipped by 4 bases and J by 0 bases, with 21 bases between them. CDR1 is SEHNR, CDR2 FQNEAQ, per germline (reference sequence). This CDR3 has 19 amino acids. Written as DNA, the CDR3 is TGTGCCAGCAGCTCAACGGTTACCCTCCAGGGCCCAACTAATGAAAAACTGTTTTTT. The encoded protein is CASSSTVTLQGPTNEKLFF.

The V call is TRBV30, the J call TRBJ2-7; unclear D gene. Germline CDR1 and CDR2: GTSNPN and SVGIG (reference sequence). V dropped 1 base and J dropped 8 bases, with 12 bases sitting between them. The CDR3 covers 12 residues. Here the CDR3 DNA reads TGTGCCTGGAGTGCCACGGGTGAGCAGCAGTACTTC. Translated: CAWSATGEQQYF.

The V and J genes are TRBV25-1 and TRBJ1-3; D possibly corresponds to TRBD1 (5 bases). V shed 3 bases and J shed 1 base, with 10 bases lying between them. The CDR3 contains 15 residues. Germline V gene lookup returns CDR1 MGHDK and CDR2 SYGVNS. This CDR3 reads CASSDQGASGNTIYF. The CDR3 DNA reads as TGTGCCAGCAGTGATCAGGGAGCGTCTGGAAACACCATATATTTT. Full variable domain (rest looked up from reference TRBV25-1 and TRBJ1-3): EADIYQTPRYLVIGTGKKITLECSQTMGHDKMYWYQQDPGMELHLIHYSYGVNSTEKGDLSSESTVSRIRTEHFPLTLESARPSHTSQYLCASSDQGASGNTIYFGEGSWLTVV.

The chain links TRBV5-1 to TRBJ2-5; D unclear. This CDR3 has 15 amino acids. V lost 0 bases and J 1 base, leaving 10 bases between the germline ends. The germline CDR1 and CDR2 sequences are SGHRS and YFSETQ. The CDR3: CASSLGPGTQETQYF. In DNA, the CDR3 is TGCGCCAGCAGCTTGGGTCCGGGCACCCAAGAGACCCAGTACTTC.